Listed below are T cell receptor beta chains from one sample, sequenced in a study of blood T cells in healthy people across ages. Each CDR3 protein is one row after TCRdb ran MiXCR on the 5' RACE reads. This table holds around 1,100,000 distinct CDR3 sequences, 35% to 40% found once. Sample: blood. These receptors all come from a young man in good health. The CDR3 runs from the conserved cysteine through the conserved F or W. Fields, in order: CDR3 length, V gene, CDR3 protein.

13 | TRBV10-3 | CATSGGQNTEAFF
14 | TRBV2 | CASSVFDKTYEQYF
12 | TRBV29-1 | CSCVVAKNIQYF
17 | TRBV30 | CAWSITSNGGGTDTQYF
15 | TRBV7-2 | CASSLIAGINNEQFF
15 | TRBV7-9 | CASSTRQGRNTEAFF
16 | TRBV27 | CASKIFWAKGTGELFF
16 | TRBV5-1 | CASSPRLTDSADTQYF
16 | TRBV3-1 | CASSQDMISDYNEQFF
14 | TRBV6-5 | CASSPQGPAYEQYF
18 | TRBV4-1 | CASSPAAGTGTSTDTQYF
15 | TRBV6-2/TRBV6-3 | CASSYSMAALNEQYF
15 | TRBV7-2 | CASSSRSISPDTQYF
14 | TRBV7-9 | CASSVEQGRHEQYF
13 | TRBV9 | CASSLPRPGELFF
14 | TRBV27 | CASSLGQGKAEAFF
14 | TRBV5-1 | CASSLEAGADTQYF
17 | TRBV9 | CASSVSRPLDGANVLTF
13 | TRBV20-1 | CSALEGVPYEEYF
13 | TRBV20-1 | CSAREGSAPLYTF